This T cell receptor (beta chain) appears in the sequencing data of a study of blood T cell repertoires in COVID-19. Repertoires were generated with immunoSEQ multiplex PCR, while TCRdb's copy carries only in-frame clones and drops some. The profile covers about 98,000 clones, with just under 85% appearing a single time and around 9.5% taken by the ten largest. The germline CDR1 and CDR2 sequences are SEHNR and FQNEAQ (reference sequence). This CDR3 comprises 16 residues. Trimming removed 5 bases from V and 4 bases from J; junction bases left unmatched: 7. This clone appeared a few times. The sequence was obtained from a man in his forties or fifties with active or convalescent COVID-19. The sequencing input was peripheral blood. The chain has TRBV7-9 and TRBJ2-1; 11 positions match TRBD2. This chain's CDR3 is CASSPHSGGVYNEQFF. In DNA, the CDR3 is TGTGCCAGCAGCCCTCATAGCGGGGGGGTTTACAATGAGCAGTTCTTC.